This T cell receptor (beta chain) was recorded in a study of OX40 agonist ivuxolimab in advanced cancers. Study-wide background: Previous treatment with anti-PD-1, anti-PD-L1 or anti-CTLA-4 therapy was allowed; 40% had received some. General study findings and limits: Doses of 0.1 to 3.0 mg/kg were accompanied by clonal expansion of CD4+ and CD8+ blood T cells by week 6.

Profiled with immunoSEQ multiplex PCR; TCRdb holds only in-frame clones, not every one. The repertoire holds roughly 71,000 clones, with roughly 76% as singletons. Only one count was recorded for this clone. Antigen specificity is unknown. Blood was sampled at baseline, cycle 4 day 1, and cycle 7 day 1. The CDR3 runs to 16 residues. CDR1 is SGHNT, CDR2 YYREEE, per germline (reference sequence). The J segment lost 3 bases and the V segment lost 4 bases, leaving 8 bases of the junction unmatched. Sequencing used CD4+ or CD8+ T cells sorted from blood, obtained in a trial of the OX40 agonist ivuxolimab. The receptor was isolated from an adult with an advanced solid tumor such as melanoma, head and neck, liver or kidney cancer. This rearrangement joins TRBV5-4 to TRBJ1-2; 11 nucleotides agree with TRBD1. CDR3 protein: CASSIGQGARDYGYTF. The CDR3 nucleotides are TGTGCCAGCAGCATCGGACAGGGGGCGCGGGACTATGGCTACACCTTC.